This record looks at one T cell receptor (beta chain) sequence and its context. The same CDR3 can be traced to other DNA sequences in this sample. The data were taken from a study of radiation and T cells in renal cell carcinoma. Sequencing used immunoSEQ multiplex PCR; TCRdb keeps in-frame clones, though not all of them. The sample holds approximately 120,000 clones, 81% seen once. V gave up 1 base and J gave up 2 bases, with 3 bases separating them. Germline CDR1 is MDHEN and CDR2 is SYDVKM. The CDR3 has 13 amino acids. Time point denoted: blood 2 weeks post-SBRT. Treatment described: 15 Gy SBRT to primary tumor, nephrectomy 4 weeks later.

This chain uses TRBV28 with TRBJ1-5, with D unclear. The receptor was isolated from a man between 50 and 59 years old with renal cell carcinoma. Source: blood, taken from a patient whose treatment included radiotherapy and nephrectomy. CDR3 in amino acids: CASSLSGNQPQHF. The DNA of the CDR3 is TGTGCCAGCAGTTTATCCGGCAATCAGCCCCAGCATTTT.